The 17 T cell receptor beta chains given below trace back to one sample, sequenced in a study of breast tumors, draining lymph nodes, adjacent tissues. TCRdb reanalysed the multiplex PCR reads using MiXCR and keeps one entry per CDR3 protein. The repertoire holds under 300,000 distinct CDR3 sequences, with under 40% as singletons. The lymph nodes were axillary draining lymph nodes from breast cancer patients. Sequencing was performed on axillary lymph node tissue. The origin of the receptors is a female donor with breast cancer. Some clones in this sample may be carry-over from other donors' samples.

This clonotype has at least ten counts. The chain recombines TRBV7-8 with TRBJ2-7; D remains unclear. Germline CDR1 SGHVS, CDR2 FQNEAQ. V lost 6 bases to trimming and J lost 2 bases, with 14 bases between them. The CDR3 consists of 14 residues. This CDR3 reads CASSPDYMAYEQYF. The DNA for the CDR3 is TGTGCCAGCAGTCCCGATTACATGGCCTACGAGCAGTACTTC.

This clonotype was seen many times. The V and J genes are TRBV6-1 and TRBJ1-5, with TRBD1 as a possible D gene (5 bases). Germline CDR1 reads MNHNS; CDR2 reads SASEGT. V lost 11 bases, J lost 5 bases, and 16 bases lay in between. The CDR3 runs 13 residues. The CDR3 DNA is TGTGCCGCGGCGGCAGGGATCGATCAGCCCCAGCATTTT. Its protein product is CAAAAGIDQPQHF.

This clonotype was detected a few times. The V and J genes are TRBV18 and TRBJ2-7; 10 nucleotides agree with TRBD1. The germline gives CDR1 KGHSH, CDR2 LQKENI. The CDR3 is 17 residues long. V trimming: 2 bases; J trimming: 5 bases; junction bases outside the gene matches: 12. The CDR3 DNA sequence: TGTGCCAGCTCACCATACCTACCGGGACAGGGGCCCGACGAGCAGTACTTC. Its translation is CASSPYLPGQGPDEQYF.

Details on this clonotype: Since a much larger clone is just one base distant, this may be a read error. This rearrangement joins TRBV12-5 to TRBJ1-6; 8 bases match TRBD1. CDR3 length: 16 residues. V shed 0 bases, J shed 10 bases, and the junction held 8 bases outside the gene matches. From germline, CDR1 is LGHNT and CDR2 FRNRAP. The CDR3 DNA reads TGTGCTAGTGGTTTGGTACATCAGGGGGCAGGCTCACCCCTCCACTTT. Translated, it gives CASGLVHQGAGSPLHF.

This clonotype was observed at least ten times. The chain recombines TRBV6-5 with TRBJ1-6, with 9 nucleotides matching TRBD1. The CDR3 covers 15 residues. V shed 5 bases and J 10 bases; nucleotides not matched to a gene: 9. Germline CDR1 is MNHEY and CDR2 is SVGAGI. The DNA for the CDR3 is TGTGCCAGCAGTCCGGACAGGGGTGTAAGATCACCCCTCCACTTT. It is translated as CASSPDRGVRSPLHF.

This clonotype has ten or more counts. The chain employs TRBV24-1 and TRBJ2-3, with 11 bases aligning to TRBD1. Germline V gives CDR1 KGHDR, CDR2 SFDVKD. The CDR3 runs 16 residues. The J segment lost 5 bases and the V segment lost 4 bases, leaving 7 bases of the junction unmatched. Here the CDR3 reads CATSDRGQGAGDTQYF. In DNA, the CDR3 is TGTGCCACCAGTGACCGCGGACAGGGGGCCGGAGATACGCAGTATTTT.

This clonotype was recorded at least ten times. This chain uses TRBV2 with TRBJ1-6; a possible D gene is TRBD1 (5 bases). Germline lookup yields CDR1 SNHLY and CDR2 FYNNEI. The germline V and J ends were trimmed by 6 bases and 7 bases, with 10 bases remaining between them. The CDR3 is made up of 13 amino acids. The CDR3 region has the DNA TGTGCCAGCAGAGGGGACTGGAATTCACCCCTCCACTTT. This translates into CASRGDWNSPLHF.

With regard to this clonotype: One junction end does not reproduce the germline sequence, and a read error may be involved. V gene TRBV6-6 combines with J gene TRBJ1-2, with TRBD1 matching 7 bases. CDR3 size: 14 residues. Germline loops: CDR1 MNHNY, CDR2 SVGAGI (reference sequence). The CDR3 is CASSHSPRGNGYTF. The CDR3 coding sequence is TGTGCCAGCAGTCACTCCCCCAGGGGGAATGGCTACACCTTC.

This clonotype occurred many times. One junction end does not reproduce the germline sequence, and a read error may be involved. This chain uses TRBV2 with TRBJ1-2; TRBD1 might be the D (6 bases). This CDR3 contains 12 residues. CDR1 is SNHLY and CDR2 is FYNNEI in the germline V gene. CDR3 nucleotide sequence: TGTGCCAGCAGTGAAGACAGGGCTCTTTTAAACTTC. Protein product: CASSEDRALLNF.

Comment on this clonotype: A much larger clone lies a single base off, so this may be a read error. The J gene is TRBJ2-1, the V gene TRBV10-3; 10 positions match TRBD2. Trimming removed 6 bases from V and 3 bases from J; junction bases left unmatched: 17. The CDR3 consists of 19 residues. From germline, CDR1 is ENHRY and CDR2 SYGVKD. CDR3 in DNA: TGTGCCATCAGCATCAGGCCAATAGCGGGGGGCCTAAACTACAATGAGCAGTTCTTC. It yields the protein CAISIRPIAGGLNYNEQFF.

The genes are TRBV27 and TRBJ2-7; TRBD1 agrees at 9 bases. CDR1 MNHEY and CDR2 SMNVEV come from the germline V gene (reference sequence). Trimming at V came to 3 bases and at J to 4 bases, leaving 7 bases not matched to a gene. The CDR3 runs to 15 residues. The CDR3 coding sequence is TGTGCCAGCAGTTTGGGACAGGGCTTGAAGTACGAGCAGTACTTC. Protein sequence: CASSLGQGLKYEQYF.

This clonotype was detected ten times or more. DNA of the CDR3: TGCGCCAAGCTGTGGGGCCCGCTAAAGCCGTTTTACGAGCAGTACTTC. As protein: CAKLWGPLKPFYEQYF. The rearrangement links TRBV10-1 to TRBJ2-7; TRBD1 is a possible D gene (5 bases). Trimming shortened V by 10 bases and J by 4 bases, and 26 bases separated the two germline ends. The CDR3 covers 16 residues. Germline lookup yields CDR1 WNHNN and CDR2 SYGVQD (reference sequence).

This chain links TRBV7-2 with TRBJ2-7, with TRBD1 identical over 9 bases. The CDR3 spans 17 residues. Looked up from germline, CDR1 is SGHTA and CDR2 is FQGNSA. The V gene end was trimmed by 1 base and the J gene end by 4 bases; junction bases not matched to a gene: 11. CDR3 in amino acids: CASSLGAQGAGVYEQYF. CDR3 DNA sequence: TGTGCCAGCAGCTTAGGGGCACAGGGGGCAGGGGTTTACGAGCAGTACTTC. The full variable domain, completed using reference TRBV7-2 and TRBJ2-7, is GAGVSQSPSNKVTEKGKDVELRCDPISGHTALYWYRQSLGQGLEFLIYFQGNSAPDKSGLPSDRFSAERTGGSVSTLTIQRTQQEDSAVYLCASSLGAQGAGVYEQYFGPGTRLTVT.

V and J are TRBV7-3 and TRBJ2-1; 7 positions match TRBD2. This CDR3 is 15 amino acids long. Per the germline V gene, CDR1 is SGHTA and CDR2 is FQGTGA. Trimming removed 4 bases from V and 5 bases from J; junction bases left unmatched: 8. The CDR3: CASSSRLAGNNEQFF. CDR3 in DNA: TGTGCCAGCAGCTCCCGACTAGCAGGTAACAATGAGCAGTTCTTC.

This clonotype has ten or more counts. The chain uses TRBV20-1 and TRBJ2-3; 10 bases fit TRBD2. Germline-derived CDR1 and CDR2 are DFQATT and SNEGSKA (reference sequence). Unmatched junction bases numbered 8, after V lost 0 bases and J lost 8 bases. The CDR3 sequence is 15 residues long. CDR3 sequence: CSARDPRTSGGTQYF. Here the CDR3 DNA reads TGCAGTGCTAGAGATCCTAGGACTAGCGGAGGTACGCAGTATTTT.

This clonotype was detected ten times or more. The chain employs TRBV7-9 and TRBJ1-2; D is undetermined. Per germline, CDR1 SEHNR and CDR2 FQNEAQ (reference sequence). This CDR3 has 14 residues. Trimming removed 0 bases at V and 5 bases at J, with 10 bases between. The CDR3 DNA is TGTGCCAGCAGCTTAGCGCCCCCCGATTATGGCTACACCTTC. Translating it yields CASSLAPPDYGYTF.

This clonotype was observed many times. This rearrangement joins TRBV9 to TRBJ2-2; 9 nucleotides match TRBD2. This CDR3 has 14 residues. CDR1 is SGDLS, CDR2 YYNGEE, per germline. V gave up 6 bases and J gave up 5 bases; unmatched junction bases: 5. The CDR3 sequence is CASMRGGRTGELFF. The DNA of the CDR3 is TGTGCCAGCATGCGGGGGGGCCGTACCGGGGAGCTGTTTTTT.